Following are 30 T cell receptor beta chains from one sample sequenced in a study of beta chain features in type 1 diabetes. General study results and limits: Moderately but significantly shorter TCRB CDR3s were found in Type 1 diabetes patients in all four CD4+ subsets.

Expressed TCRB transcripts were sequenced because the entire RNA isolate underwent reverse transcription. The method was immunoSEQ multiplex PCR; TCRdb's version includes in-frame clones alone and lacks a portion of them. The sample yields 200,000 to 300,000 clones, approximately 11% seen once. The antigens for these receptors are not known. Sequencing used naive CD4+ T cells from blood. Receptors were obtained from a man aged 25-40 years with type 1 diabetes.

The chain couples TRBV29-1 to TRBJ2-3; no firm D call. CDR3 length: 14 amino acids. Trimming stripped 5 bases from V and 2 bases from J, with 14 bases between. Germline CDR1 and CDR2: SQVTM and ANQGSEA. The CDR3 region has the DNA TGCAGCGTTAACCGGCGACTGGCCACAGATACGCAGTATTTT. The encoded protein is CSVNRRLATDTQYF.

The sample holds a few counts of this clone. This CDR3 reads CATSSRLAGDIGELFF. As DNA, the CDR3 is TGTGCCACCAGCAGCCGACTAGCGGGGGATATTGGGGAGCTGTTTTTT. The gene calls are TRBV15 and TRBJ2-2, with 12 bases lining up with TRBD2. V trimming: 3 bases; J trimming: 8 bases; junction bases outside the gene matches: 7. The CDR3 is made up of 16 amino acids. CDR1 is LNHNV, CDR2 YYDKDF, per germline (reference sequence).

This clone was counted a few times. V usage is TRBV5-5 and J usage is TRBJ2-1; D gene ambiguous. V was clipped by 0 bases and J by 0 bases, with 10 bases between them. Germline V gene data show CDR1 as SGHKS and CDR2 as YYEKEE (reference sequence). The CDR3 is 16 residues long. The CDR3 region has the DNA TGTGCCAGCAGCTTGGATATCACGAGCTCCTACAATGAGCAGTTCTTC. The encoded protein is CASSLDITSSYNEQFF.

The chain employs TRBV30 and TRBJ2-1; TRBD2 is a possible D gene (7 bases). Germline values: CDR1 GTSNPN, CDR2 SVGIG (reference sequence). Trimming cost V 4 bases and J 7 bases, with 17 bases left between them. The CDR3 spans 14 residues. The CDR3 sequence: CAWKVAGARNEQFF. The CDR3 DNA follows: TGTGCCTGGAAGGTGGCGGGGGCAAGGAATGAGCAGTTCTTC.

This clone was counted a few times. The chain has TRBV4-2 and TRBJ2-5; 9 positions match TRBD2. V was clipped by 0 bases and J by 4 bases; unmatched bases: 6. Germline CDR1 reads LGHNA; CDR2 reads YNFKEQ. The CDR3 contains 16 residues. CDR3 residues: CASSQEVRGGIETQYF. The CDR3 DNA reads as TGTGCCAGCAGCCAAGAGGTGCGGGGGGGCATAGAGACCCAGTACTTC.

The V gene is TRBV28, the J gene TRBJ1-5; weak D call: TRBD1 (6 bases). V was pared by 7 bases and J by 2 bases, with 12 bases between. Germline-derived CDR1 and CDR2 are MDHEN and SYDVKM. CDR3 length: 14 residues. CDR3 coding DNA: TGTGCCAGCATAGTAGGGGGGGGCAATCAGCCCCAGCATTTT. Protein sequence: CASIVGGGNQPQHF. Based on the CDR3 plus reference TRBV28 and TRBJ1-5, the full variable domain is DVKVTQSSRYLVKRTGEKVFLECVQDMDHENMFWYRQDPGLGLRLIYFSYDVKMKEKGDIPEGYSVSREKKERFSLILESASTNQTSMYLCASIVGGGNQPQHFGDGTRLSIL.

J is TRBJ2-1 and V is TRBV7-3; no reliable D call. This CDR3 contains 13 residues. The germline V and J ends were trimmed by 2 bases and 4 bases, with 6 bases remaining between them. The V gene's germline CDR1 is SGHTA and CDR2 FQGTGA. The CDR3 loop is CASSLYYYNEQFF. The DNA of the CDR3 is TGTGCCAGCAGCTTATACTATTACAATGAGCAGTTCTTC.

CDR3 nucleotides: TGTGCCAGCAGCACACACCCCAGGTCCAATGAGCAGTTCTTC. This sequence encodes CASSTHPRSNEQFF. The V gene is TRBV7-2, the J gene TRBJ2-1; D is uncertain. V lost 5 bases and J 6 bases, leaving 14 bases between the germline ends. This CDR3 comprises 14 residues. CDR1 and CDR2 (germline): SGHTA, FQGNSA. Full variable domain (remainder filled in from reference TRBV7-2 and TRBJ2-1): GAGVSQSPSNKVTEKGKDVELRCDPISGHTALYWYRQSLGQGLEFLIYFQGNSAPDKSGLPSDRFSAERTGGSVSTLTIQRTQQEDSAVYLCASSTHPRSNEQFFGPGTRLTVL.

The chain recombines TRBV15 with TRBJ1-1; TRBD1 agrees at 8 bases. The CDR3 runs to 14 residues. Germline values: CDR1 LNHNV, CDR2 YYDKDF (reference sequence). V lost 5 bases and J lost 4; bases outside the gene matches: 6. The CDR3 loop reads CATSPRTGSTEAFF. The CDR3 bases are TGTGCCACCAGCCCCCGGACAGGGAGCACTGAAGCTTTCTTT.

The chain uses TRBV23-1 and TRBJ1-5, with a possible D match to TRBD1 (6 bases). TRBV23-1 has ORF status, its function being uncertain. Trimming cost V 0 bases and J 0 bases, with 12 bases left between them. CDR3 length: 17 amino acids. For the CDR3, the DNA is TGCGCCAGCAGTCAATCTAGGACAGAGTATAGCAATCAGCCCCAGCATTTT. Its translation is CASSQSRTEYSNQPQHF.

This clone was seen only a few times. This rearrangement joins TRBV2 to TRBJ2-5; 8 bases agree with TRBD1. The junction had 1 base not matched to a gene; V was cut back by 6 bases and J by 1 base. Germline CDR1 reads SNHLY; CDR2 reads FYNNEI. The CDR3 covers 13 residues. Here the CDR3 DNA reads TGTGCCAGCAGGGGGACAGGCCAAGAGACCCAGTACTTC. It yields the protein CASRGTGQETQYF.

The sample holds a few counts of this clone. CDR3: CSVLGWLTPSSYNEQFF. In nucleotides, the CDR3 is TGCAGCGTCCTTGGGTGGTTGACCCCTAGCTCCTACAATGAGCAGTTCTTC. The V call is TRBV29-1, the J call TRBJ2-1; D not resolved. Germline V gene lookup returns CDR1 SQVTM and CDR2 ANQGSEA. V was cut by 6 bases and J by 0 bases, with 21 bases left in between. CDR3 size: 17 residues.

This clone was counted only a few times. V is TRBV29-1 and J is TRBJ1-2, with 8 bases aligning to TRBD1. Trimming at V came to 6 bases and at J to 7 bases, leaving 1 base not matched to a gene. Germline V gene data show CDR1 as SQVTM and CDR2 as ANQGSEA. CDR3 length equals 10 residues. The CDR3 spells CSVTGAGYTF. The CDR3 nucleotides are TGCAGCGTGACAGGGGCTGGCTACACCTTC.

The chain joins TRBV7-9 to TRBJ2-3; a weak D match, TRBD1 (6 bases). Germline assignment: CDR1 SEHNR and CDR2 FQNEAQ (reference sequence). This CDR3 comprises 15 residues. The V and J ends lost 6 bases and 2 bases respectively, with 15 bases between them. The CDR3 DNA reads TGTGCCAGCAGTCAGGGACAAAGCCTCACAGATACGCAGTATTTT. It yields the protein CASSQGQSLTDTQYF.

There are a few counts of this clone. The rearrangement uses TRBV29-1 and TRBJ2-5; a possible D gene is TRBD1 (6 bases). Looked up from germline, CDR1 is SQVTM and CDR2 is ANQGSEA. CDR3 length: 12 amino acids. V was clipped by 1 base and J by 7 bases, with 10 bases between them. CDR3 residues: CSVEARGTTQYF. CDR3 DNA: TGCAGCGTTGAAGCAAGGGGGACGACCCAGTACTTC.

The chain links TRBV9 to TRBJ2-3, with TRBD2 as a possible D gene (6 bases). Germline assignment: CDR1 SGDLS and CDR2 YYNGEE. The CDR3 length is 15 residues. V was pared by 3 bases and J by 0 bases, with 11 bases between. CDR3 protein: CASSAGVTSTDTQYF. The CDR3 bases are TGTGCCAGCAGCGCGGGAGTAACTAGCACAGATACGCAGTATTTT.

This clone appeared a few times. The chain couples TRBV5-1 to TRBJ2-3, with 9 bases that match TRBD1. The trim removed 5 bases at V and 6 bases at J, leaving 4 bases unmatched. Germline V CDR1 and CDR2: SGHRS, YFSETQ. The CDR3 runs 13 residues. The CDR3 coding sequence is TGCGCCAGCAGACAGGGGGCGCTTGATACGCAGTATTTT. Its protein product is CASRQGALDTQYF.

The rearrangement joins TRBV5-6 to TRBJ2-7; D is ambiguous. V was clipped by 0 bases and J by 4 bases, with 5 bases between them. This CDR3 is built from 12 residues. Germline CDR1 is SGHDT and CDR2 is YYEEEE. The CDR3 coding sequence is TGTGCCAGCAGCTTGGTTAATTACGAGCAGTACTTC. This gives the protein CASSLVNYEQYF.

This clone has a handful of counts. V is TRBV5-6 and J is TRBJ2-1; 7 bases line up with TRBD1. This CDR3 region has 14 residues. After removal of 7 bases from V and 6 bases from J, the junction contained 10 bases not matched to a gene. From germline, CDR1 is SGHDT and CDR2 YYEEEE. CDR3 residues: CASHRRQGPNEQFF. In nucleotides, the CDR3 is TGTGCCAGCCACCGAAGACAGGGTCCCAATGAGCAGTTCTTC. Together with reference TRBV5-6 and TRBJ2-1, the CDR3 gives the full variable domain: DAGVTQSPTHLIKTRGQQVTLRCSPKSGHDTVSWYQQALGQGPQFIFQYYEEEERQRGNFPDRFSGHQFPNYSSELNVNALLLGDSALYLCASHRRQGPNEQFFGPGTRLTVL.

There are a few counts of this clone. The chain employs TRBV14 and TRBJ1-1; D not certain. The CDR3 spans 16 residues. V was clipped by 4 bases and J by 0 bases, with 15 bases between them. The germline V gene encodes CDR1 SGHDN and CDR2 FVKESK. The CDR3 loop reads CASSPLPRNMNTEAFF. The CDR3 coding sequence is TGTGCCAGCAGCCCTTTACCCAGAAACATGAACACTGAAGCTTTCTTT.

This clone appeared a few times. The genes are TRBV4-3 and TRBJ1-1, with D perhaps TRBD1 (6 bases). V gave up 2 bases and J gave up 0 bases, with 10 bases separating them. The CDR3 runs 15 residues. CDR1 is LGHNA and CDR2 is YSLEER in the germline V gene. The chain's CDR3 is CASSQMTGLNTEAFF. DNA for the CDR3: TGCGCCAGCAGCCAAATGACAGGCCTGAACACTGAAGCTTTCTTT.

The V gene is TRBV4-2, the J gene TRBJ2-1, with D perhaps TRBD2 (6 bases). The ends were cut back, 6 bases at V and 6 bases at J, with 15 bases in the middle. CDR1 LGHNA and CDR2 YNFKEQ come from the germline V gene. This CDR3 has 14 amino acids. In DNA form, the CDR3 reads TGTGCCAGCAGAGTCGTCGAGGGAGGCAATGAGCAGTTCTTC. Encoded protein: CASRVVEGGNEQFF.

This clone was found a few times. The chain links TRBV5-1 to TRBJ2-3; D is ambiguous. The V end lost 4 bases, the J end lost 4 bases, and 10 bases lay between the germline ends. The CDR3 spans 13 residues. CDR1 SGHRS and CDR2 YFSETQ come from the germline V gene. CDR3 nucleotides: TGCGCCAGCAGCCCGACCCTAGCAGATACGCAGTATTTT. This codes for CASSPTLADTQYF. The variable domain in full, completed from reference TRBV5-1 and TRBJ2-3, reads KAGVTQTPRYLIKTRGQQVTLSCSPISGHRSVSWYQQTPGQGLQFLFEYFSETQRNKGNFPGRFSGRQFSNSRSEMNVSTLELGDSALYLCASSPTLADTQYFGPGTRLTVL.

The table lists this clone with a few counts. This CDR3 is CASSQGAGQGNYEQYF. As DNA, the CDR3 is TGCGCCAGCAGCCAAGGGGCGGGACAGGGGAACTACGAGCAGTACTTC. This chain connects TRBV4-3 to TRBJ2-7; 10 positions agree with TRBD1. Germline assignment: CDR1 LGHNA and CDR2 YSLEER. This CDR3 comprises 16 residues. Germline trimming cut 1 base from V and 3 bases from J; bases unmatched to any gene: 6.

The chain is built from TRBV5-4 and TRBJ2-1, with D possibly TRBD2 on 6 matching bases. Germline lookup yields CDR1 SGHNT and CDR2 YYREEE (reference sequence). V was shortened by 5 bases and J by 8 bases, with 23 bases between the two germline ends. The length of the CDR3 is 16 residues. CDR3 sequence: CASSFHRDSFGDEQFF. The DNA of the CDR3 is TGTGCCAGCAGTTTTCACCGGGACTCTTTTGGCGATGAGCAGTTCTTC.

This clone has a handful of counts. This chain links TRBV5-4 with TRBJ1-6, with 7 bases fitting TRBD1. J gave up 7 bases and V 2 bases, and 6 bases lay outside the gene matches. Germline CDR1 reads SGHNT; CDR2 reads YYREEE (reference sequence). The CDR3 extends over 15 amino acids. The CDR3 bases are TGTGCCAGCAGCTTTTGGGCAGGGGGGAATTCACCCCTCCACTTT. Translation: CASSFWAGGNSPLHF.

This clone was detected only a few times. V gene TRBV9 combines with J gene TRBJ2-3, with TRBD1 matching over 10 bases. V shed 3 bases and J 4 bases; nucleotides not matched to a gene: 2. The CDR3 spans 14 residues. The germline V gene encodes CDR1 SGDLS and CDR2 YYNGEE. CDR3 DNA: TGTGCCAGCAGCGCGGGACAGGGGTCAGATACGCAGTATTTT. Its translation is CASSAGQGSDTQYF.

The chain joins TRBV7-9 to TRBJ2-1; D may be TRBD2 (5 bases). This CDR3 spans 16 amino acids. CDR1 is SEHNR and CDR2 is FQNEAQ in the germline V gene (reference sequence). The V end lost 2 bases, the J end lost 2 bases, and 13 bases lay between the germline ends. The chain's CDR3 is CASSLNRGPPYNEQFF. CDR3 DNA sequence: TGTGCCAGCAGCTTAAACCGGGGTCCCCCCTACAATGAGCAGTTCTTC.

This clone was seen a handful of times. This chain uses TRBV7-9 with TRBJ2-3; D is possibly TRBD1 (7 bases). In germline, CDR1 is SEHNR, CDR2 FQNEAQ (reference sequence). This CDR3 region has 15 residues. Between the trimmed V and J ends, which lost 5 bases and 5 bases, there was a span of 17 bases. DNA of the CDR3: TGTGCCAGCAGCCCCAGGGGGGCCCTTAAAGATACGCAGTATTTT. Translation gives CASSPRGALKDTQYF.

The CDR3 loop is CASNPAGTITDTQYF. Written as DNA, the CDR3 is TGTGCCAGCAACCCAGCGGGGACTATCACAGATACGCAGTATTTT. The chain has TRBV9 and TRBJ2-3, with TRBD2 identical over 7 bases. V lost 6 bases and J lost 2; bases outside the gene matches: 9. This CDR3 has 15 residues. Germline V gene sequence: CDR1 SGDLS, CDR2 YYNGEE.